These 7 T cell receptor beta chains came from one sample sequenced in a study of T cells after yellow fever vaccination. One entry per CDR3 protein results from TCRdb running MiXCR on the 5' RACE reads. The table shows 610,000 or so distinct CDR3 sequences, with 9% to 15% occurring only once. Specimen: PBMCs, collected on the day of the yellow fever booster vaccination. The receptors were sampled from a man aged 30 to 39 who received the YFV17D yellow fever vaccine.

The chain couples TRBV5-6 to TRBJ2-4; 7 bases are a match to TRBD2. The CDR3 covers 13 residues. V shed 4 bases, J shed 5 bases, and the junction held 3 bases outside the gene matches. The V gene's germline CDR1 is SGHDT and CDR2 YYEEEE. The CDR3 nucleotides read TGTGCCAGCAGCCCCACTAGCGAAAACATTCAGTACTTC. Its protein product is CASSPTSENIQYF.

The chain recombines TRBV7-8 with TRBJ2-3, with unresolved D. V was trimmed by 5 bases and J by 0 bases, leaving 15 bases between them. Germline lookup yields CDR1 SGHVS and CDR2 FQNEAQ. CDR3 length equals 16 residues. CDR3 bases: TGTGCCAGCAGCCCTGGGCTCTACCTGAGCACAGATACGCAGTATTTT. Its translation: CASSPGLYLSTDTQYF.

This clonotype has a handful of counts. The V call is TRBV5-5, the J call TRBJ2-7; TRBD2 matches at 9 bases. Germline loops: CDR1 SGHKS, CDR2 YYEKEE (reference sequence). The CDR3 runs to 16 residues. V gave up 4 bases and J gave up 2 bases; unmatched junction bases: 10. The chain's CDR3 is CASSPVAGEKAYEQYF. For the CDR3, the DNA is TGTGCCAGCAGCCCTGTAGCGGGAGAAAAAGCCTACGAGCAGTACTTC. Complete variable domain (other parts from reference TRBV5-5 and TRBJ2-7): DAGVTQSPTHLIKTRGQQVTLRCSPISGHKSVSWYQQVLGQGPQFIFQYYEKEERGRGNFPDRFSARQFPNYSSELNVNALLLGDSALYLCASSPVAGEKAYEQYFGPGTRLTVT.

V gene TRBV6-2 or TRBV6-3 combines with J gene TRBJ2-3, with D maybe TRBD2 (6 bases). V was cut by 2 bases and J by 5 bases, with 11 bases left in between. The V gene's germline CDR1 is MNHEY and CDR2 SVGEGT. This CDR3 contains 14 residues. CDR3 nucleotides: TGTGCCAGCAGTTACCTTACGCGGGAAGATACGCAGTATTTT. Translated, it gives CASSYLTREDTQYF.

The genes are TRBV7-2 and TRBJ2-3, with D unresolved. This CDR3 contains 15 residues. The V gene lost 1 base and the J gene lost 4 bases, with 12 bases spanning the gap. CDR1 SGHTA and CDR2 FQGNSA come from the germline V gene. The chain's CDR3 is CASSLGLLASDTQYF. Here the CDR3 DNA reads TGTGCCAGCAGCTTAGGGTTGTTGGCTTCAGATACGCAGTATTTT.

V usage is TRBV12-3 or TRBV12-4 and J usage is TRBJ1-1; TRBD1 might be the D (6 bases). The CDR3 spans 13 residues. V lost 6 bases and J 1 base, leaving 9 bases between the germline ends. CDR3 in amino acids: CASRQGRNTEAFF. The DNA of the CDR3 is TGTGCCAGCAGACAGGGCCGGAACACTGAAGCTTTCTTT.

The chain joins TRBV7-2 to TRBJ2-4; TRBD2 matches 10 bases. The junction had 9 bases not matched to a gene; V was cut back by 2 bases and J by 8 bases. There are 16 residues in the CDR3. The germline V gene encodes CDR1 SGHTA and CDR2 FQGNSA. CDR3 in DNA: TGTGCCAGCAGCTTATTAGCGGGAGGCCCTGCGGACATTCAGTACTTC. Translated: CASSLLAGGPADIQYF.